The 28 T cell receptor beta chains in this list originate from one sample, sequenced in a study of HIV-infected patients and healthy controls. Using its own MiXCR run on the 5' RACE reads, TCRdb lists one record per CDR3 protein. The table has more than 15,000 distinct CDR3 sequences, around a fifth seen once. Sequenced: CD8+ T cells from blood. Every receptor here comes from a human donor in good health.

This clonotype was observed a few times. The chain joins TRBV7-9 to TRBJ2-7, with D hard to call. There are 13 residues in the CDR3. The V end was cut by 7 bases, the J end by 1 base, with 11 bases between. Germline V gene lookup returns CDR1 SEHNR and CDR2 FQNEAQ (reference sequence). CDR3 in amino acids: CASTPPTSYEQYF. In DNA form, the CDR3 reads TGTGCCAGCACCCCTCCCACTTCCTACGAGCAGTACTTC.

Ten or more counts support this clonotype. The V gene is TRBV3-1, the J gene TRBJ2-3; the match to TRBD2 covers 7 bases. CDR1 and CDR2 (germline): LGHDT, YNNKEL (reference sequence). Trimming took 4 bases from V and 2 from J; bases not matched to a gene: 6. The CDR3 runs to 15 residues. The CDR3 DNA reads as TGTGCCAGCAGCCTAGGAGCGGGATCCACAGATACGCAGTATTTT. It encodes CASSLGAGSTDTQYF.

In this sample, this clonotype turned up a few times. V gene TRBV12-3 or TRBV12-4 combines with J gene TRBJ2-7; TRBD1 matches 7 bases. There are 14 residues in the CDR3. The V and J ends lost 3 bases and 3 bases, in that order; junction bases with no gene match: 5. The CDR3 sequence: CASSFLTGFYEQYF. The CDR3 coding sequence is TGTGCCAGCAGTTTTTTGACAGGGTTCTACGAGCAGTACTTC.

In regard to this clonotype: A much bigger clone sits one base away, suggesting this may be a read error. This chain links TRBV5-1 with TRBJ1-4; perhaps TRBD1 as D (6 bases). This CDR3 contains 15 residues. CDR1 is SGHRS, CDR2 YFSETQ, per germline. The CDR3 DNA sequence: TGCGCCAGGAGCTTGCTTCCAGGGGCGCGGGAAAAACTGTTTTTT. It specifies CARSLLPGAREKLFF.

The chain joins TRBV7-9 to TRBJ2-7; possible D gene TRBD2, 5 bases. V lost 1 base to trimming and J lost 0 bases, with 13 bases between them. Germline CDR1 and CDR2: SEHNR and FQNEAQ (reference sequence). This CDR3 is 16 amino acids long. The CDR3 DNA reads TGTGCCAGCAGCTTAGGCAGCGGCTTCTTCTCCTACGAGCAGTACTTC. It yields the protein CASSLGSGFFSYEQYF. Full variable domain (missing parts from reference TRBV7-9 and TRBJ2-7): DTGVSQNPRHKITKRGQNVTFRCDPISEHNRLYWYRQTLGQGPEFLTYFQNEAQLEKSRLLSDRFSAERPKGSFSTLEIQRTEQGDSAMYLCASSLGSGFFSYEQYFGPGTRLTVT.

The sample holds a few counts of this clonotype. The chain recombines TRBV10-3 with TRBJ2-3, with D uncertain. This CDR3 contains 14 residues. V lost 7 bases, J lost 4 bases, and 15 bases lay in between. Germline V gene lookup returns CDR1 ENHRY and CDR2 SYGVKD. The CDR3 DNA reads as TGTGCCATCACCGACGGAAGTGGGCCAGATACGCAGTATTTT. This codes for CAITDGSGPDTQYF.

This clonotype is a singleton in its sample. The gene calls are TRBV12-3 or TRBV12-4 and TRBJ2-2; TRBD1 agrees at 9 bases. V lost 6 bases and J lost 0; bases outside the gene matches: 5. CDR3 length equals 16 residues. CDR3 residues: CASSPRQGANTGELFF. The CDR3 DNA follows: TGTGCCAGCAGCCCCCGACAGGGGGCGAACACCGGGGAGCTGTTTTTT.

This clonotype was seen more than once but under ten times. This chain connects TRBV27 to TRBJ2-7, with 8 nucleotides matching TRBD1. Germline-derived CDR1 and CDR2 are MNHEY and SMNVEV (reference sequence). With V trimmed by 1 base and J by 1 base, 3 bases remained unmatched. CDR3 length equals 15 residues. As DNA, the CDR3 is TGTGCCAGCAGTTTATGGACAGGGCTTTCCTACGAGCAGTACTTC. Translation: CASSLWTGLSYEQYF.

This clonotype appeared many times. J is TRBJ2-7 and V is TRBV7-8; D possibly uses TRBD1 or TRBD2 (6 bases each). V was trimmed by 5 bases and J by 9 bases, leaving 14 bases between them. The CDR3 loop spans 12 amino acids. CDR1 and CDR2 (germline): SGHVS, FQNEAQ. The CDR3 loop reads CASSPGGGWQYF. CDR3 bases: TGTGCCAGCAGCCCAGGAGGGGGATGGCAGTACTTC.

This chain connects TRBV7-9 to TRBJ2-7; D remains ambiguous. Trimming left V 2 bases short and J 4 bases short, with 12 bases between. Germline values: CDR1 SEHNR, CDR2 FQNEAQ (reference sequence). The CDR3 contains 14 residues. Written as DNA, the CDR3 is TGTGCCAGCAGCTTACTTGCGAGCTATTACGAGCAGTACTTC. As protein: CASSLLASYYEQYF.

This clonotype has a count of ten or more. The chain links TRBV2 to TRBJ2-1; perhaps TRBD2 as D (5 bases). The CDR3 runs to 16 residues. From germline, CDR1 is SNHLY and CDR2 FYNNEI. V lost 5 bases and J 0 bases, leaving 14 bases between the germline ends. CDR3 amino acids: CASSLRAESSYNEQFF. CDR3 DNA: TGTGCCAGCAGTCTCAGAGCGGAGAGCTCCTACAATGAGCAGTTCTTC.

This clonotype is medium-sized within its sample. This rearrangement joins TRBV6-1 to TRBJ1-2; a possible D gene is TRBD1 (6 bases). The V end was cut by 2 bases, the J end by 2 bases, with 12 bases between. The CDR3 has 15 amino acids. Germline-derived CDR1 and CDR2 are MNHNS and SASEGT. The CDR3 DNA is TGTGCCAGCAGTGAACGCCCAGGGGCAAACTATGGCTACACCTTC. As protein: CASSERPGANYGYTF.

The rearrangement joins TRBV3-1 to TRBJ1-1; 7 bases are a match to TRBD1. The CDR3 is 13 amino acids. Germline CDR1 LGHDT, CDR2 YNNKEL (reference sequence). V gave up 1 base and J gave up 6 bases; unmatched junction bases: 2. This chain's CDR3 is CASSQGQGAEAFF. The CDR3 DNA is TGTGCCAGCAGCCAAGGACAGGGCGCTGAAGCTTTCTTT.

Many counts were recorded for this clonotype. V usage is TRBV7-9 and J usage is TRBJ2-7; 10 bases are a match to TRBD2. V shed 3 bases, J shed 0 bases, and the junction held 8 bases outside the gene matches. CDR1 SEHNR and CDR2 FQNEAQ come from the germline V gene (reference sequence). The CDR3 runs to 17 residues. CDR3 sequence reads: CASSFFRTSGHSYEQYF. In DNA, the CDR3 is TGTGCCAGCAGCTTTTTCAGGACTAGCGGACACTCCTACGAGCAGTACTTC.

This clonotype was detected ten times or more. The V gene is TRBV6-2 or TRBV6-3, the J gene TRBJ1-1; D is perhaps TRBD1 (6 bases). CDR1 and CDR2 from the germline V gene are MNHEY and SVGEGT. Trimming left V 2 bases short and J 5 bases short, with 12 bases between. This CDR3 region has 14 residues. CDR3 in amino acids: CASSYVWGRTEAFF. CDR3 DNA sequence: TGTGCCAGCAGTTACGTATGGGGGCGGACTGAAGCTTTCTTT.

This clonotype was observed a handful of times. The chain combines TRBV3-1 with TRBJ2-1; unclear D gene. Trimming left V 0 bases short and J 6 bases short, with 12 bases between. The CDR3 length is 15 residues. Per germline, CDR1 LGHDT and CDR2 YNNKEL (reference sequence). CDR3 nucleotide sequence: TGTGCCAGCAGCCAAGATCAAGGGTTTCTCAATGAGCAGTTCTTC. Residues: CASSQDQGFLNEQFF.

In its sample, this clonotype was seen a few times. The gene calls are TRBV6-6 and TRBJ2-1, with D hard to call. Germline V gene lookup returns CDR1 MNHNY and CDR2 SVGAGI (reference sequence). This CDR3 spans 12 amino acids. Trimming cost V 8 bases and J 1 base, with 6 bases left between them. CDR3 nucleotide sequence: TGTGCCAGCTCCTTATCCTACAATGAGCAGTTCTTC. Its protein product is CASSLSYNEQFF.

The V gene is TRBV7-9, the J gene TRBJ1-1; no firm D call. The CDR3 length is 13 residues. Germline V gene lookup returns CDR1 SEHNR and CDR2 FQNEAQ (reference sequence). Between the trimmed V and J ends, which lost 5 bases and 4 bases, there was a span of 11 bases. CDR3 nucleotide sequence: TGTGCCAGCAGCCGCTATCTGGGCACTGAAGCTTTCTTT. Its translation is CASSRYLGTEAFF.

This clonotype was counted ten times or more. V usage is TRBV6-6 and J usage is TRBJ1-4, with TRBD1 identical over 9 bases. V dropped 6 bases and J dropped 13; count of bases not matched to a gene: 18. Germline assignment: CDR1 MNHNY and CDR2 SVGAGI (reference sequence). The length of the CDR3 is 16 residues. The chain's CDR3 is CASSPATGTGRGGLFF. As DNA, the CDR3 is TGTGCCAGCAGCCCAGCGACCGGGACAGGGAGAGGTGGACTGTTTTTT.

This clonotype is large in the sample. V gene TRBV15 combines with J gene TRBJ1-5; 7 bases fit TRBD1. Germline-derived CDR1 and CDR2 are LNHNV and YYDKDF (reference sequence). J gave up 2 bases and V 5 bases, and 6 bases lay outside the gene matches. This CDR3 spans 15 amino acids. The CDR3, as DNA: TGTGCCACCAGCGCGATAACAGGGGGCAATCAGCCCCAGCATTTT. Translated, it gives CATSAITGGNQPQHF.

This clonotype was found many times. The V call is TRBV12-3 or TRBV12-4, the J call TRBJ2-5; 12 bases align to TRBD2. The V gene end was trimmed by 2 bases and the J gene end by 0 bases; junction bases not matched to a gene: 4. This CDR3 is 17 amino acids long. The CDR3 DNA sequence: TGTGCCAGCAGTTTAAGCCTAGCGGGAGGGGACCAAGAGACCCAGTACTTC. Encoded protein: CASSLSLAGGDQETQYF.

This clonotype showed up many times. The chain uses TRBV4-1 and TRBJ2-7, with D possibly being TRBD1 (5 bases). The length of the CDR3 is 15 residues. Per the germline V gene, CDR1 is MGHRA and CDR2 is YSYEKL. Trimming cost V 4 bases and J 7 bases, with 20 bases left between them. The CDR3 region is CASSLFEGQGKEQYF. DNA of the CDR3: TGCGCCAGCAGCCTATTCGAAGGGCAGGGTAAGGAGCAGTACTTC.

The chain joins TRBV12-3 or TRBV12-4 to TRBJ2-5; D might be TRBD2 (6 bases). Trimming took 4 bases from V and 2 from J, leaving 14 bases between them. This CDR3 spans 15 amino acids. The CDR3 reads CASSSTGTLQETQYF. CDR3 nucleotide sequence: TGTGCCAGCAGTTCCACCGGGACTTTACAAGAGACCCAGTACTTC.

This chain uses TRBV6-1 with TRBJ1-5; the D gene is possibly TRBD1 (5 bases). Germline V lookup: CDR1 MNHNS, CDR2 SASEGT. This CDR3 has 13 residues. Trimming removed 3 bases at V and 7 bases at J, with 10 bases between. CDR3 bases: TGTGCCAGCAGTGACGGAGGGGTCCAGCCCCAGCATTTT. As protein: CASSDGGVQPQHF.

This clonotype was recorded many times. The chain couples TRBV6-6 to TRBJ2-1; D gene uncertain. V lost 9 bases, J lost 12 bases, and 15 bases lay in between. Germline assignment: CDR1 MNHNY and CDR2 SVGAGI (reference sequence). This CDR3 spans 11 amino acids. The CDR3 sequence: CASAAAPLQFF. The CDR3 nucleotides are TGTGCCAGTGCCGCGGCCCCATTGCAGTTCTTC.

This clonotype was picked up a small number of times. This chain connects TRBV9 to TRBJ2-3, with D perhaps matching TRBD1 (6 bases). The length of the CDR3 is 15 residues. With 4 bases removed from V and 2 bases from J, the gap between germline ends came to 14 bases. Germline CDR1 and CDR2: SGDLS and YYNGEE. The CDR3 loop reads CASSSGQTLTDTQYF. CDR3 DNA sequence: TGTGCCAGCAGCTCAGGACAGACACTCACAGATACGCAGTATTTT. Full variable domain (missing parts from reference TRBV9 and TRBJ2-3): DSGVTQTPKHLITATGQRVTLRCSPRSGDLSVYWYQQSLDQGLQFLIQYYNGEERAKGNILERFSAQQFPDLHSELNLSSLELGDSALYFCASSSGQTLTDTQYFGPGTRLTVL.

The V gene is TRBV21-1, the J gene TRBJ2-7. TRBV21-1 constitutes a pseudogene. CDR3 size: 16 residues. The CDR3 coding sequence is TGTGCCAGCAGCAAGAGACGCCGGGGTGGGTCCTACGAGCAGTACTTC. It codes for CASSKRRRGGSYEQYF.

This clonotype was seen a few times. The V call is TRBV12-3 or TRBV12-4, the J call TRBJ2-1; D is possibly TRBD1 (6 bases). The CDR3 covers 10 residues. V was shortened by 6 bases and J by 9 bases, with 6 bases between the two germline ends. The CDR3 bases are TGTGCCAGCAGGGGGGCTGAGCAGTTCTTC. It specifies CASRGAEQFF.